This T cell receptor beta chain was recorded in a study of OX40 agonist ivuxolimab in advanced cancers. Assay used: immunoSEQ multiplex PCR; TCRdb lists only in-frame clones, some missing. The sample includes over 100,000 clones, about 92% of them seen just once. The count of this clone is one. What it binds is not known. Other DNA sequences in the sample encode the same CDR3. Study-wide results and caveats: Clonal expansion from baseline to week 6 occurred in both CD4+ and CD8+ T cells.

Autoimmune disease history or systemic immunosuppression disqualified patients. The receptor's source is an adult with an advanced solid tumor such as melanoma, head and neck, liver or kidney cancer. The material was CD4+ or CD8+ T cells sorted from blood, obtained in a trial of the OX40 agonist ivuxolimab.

CDR3 in amino acids: CASSRGQNSNQPQHF. The CDR3, as DNA: TGTGCCAGCAGCCGGGGACAGAATAGCAATCAGCCCCAGCATTTT. The rearrangement joins TRBV6-6 to TRBJ1-5, with 7 bases aligning to TRBD1. With V trimmed by 6 bases and J by 0 bases, 5 bases remained unmatched. This CDR3 is built from 15 residues. CDR1 MNHNY and CDR2 SVGAGI come from the germline V gene (reference sequence).